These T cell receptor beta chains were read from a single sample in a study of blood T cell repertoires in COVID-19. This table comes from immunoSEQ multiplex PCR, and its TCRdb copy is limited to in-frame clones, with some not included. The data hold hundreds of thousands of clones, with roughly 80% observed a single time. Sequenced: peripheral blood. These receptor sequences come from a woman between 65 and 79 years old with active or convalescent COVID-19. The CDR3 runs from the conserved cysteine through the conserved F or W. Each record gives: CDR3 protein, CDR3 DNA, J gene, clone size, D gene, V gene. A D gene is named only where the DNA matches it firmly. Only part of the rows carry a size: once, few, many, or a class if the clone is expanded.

CDR3 protein: CASRSDRIEAFF; CDR3 DNA: TGTGCCAGCCGGTCTGACAGGATTGAAGCTTTCTTT; J gene: TRBJ1-1; clone size: few; D gene: NA; V gene: TRBV2
CDR3 protein: CASSFPSREQFF; CDR3 DNA: TGTGCCAGCAGCTTCCCTAGTCGCGAGCAGTTCTTC; J gene: TRBJ2-1; clone size: NA; D gene: NA; V gene: TRBV13
CDR3 protein: CSAEGKGGNTIYF; CDR3 DNA: TGCAGCGCCGAGGGGAAGGGGGGGAACACCATATATTTT; J gene: TRBJ1-3; clone size: NA; D gene: NA; V gene: TRBV29-1
CDR3 protein: CASSPSTGAQETQYF; CDR3 DNA: TGTGCCAGCTCACCTTCGACAGGGGCCCAAGAGACCCAGTACTTC; J gene: TRBJ2-5; clone size: NA; D gene: TRBD1; V gene: TRBV18
CDR3 protein: CASSFRRYGYTF; CDR3 DNA: TGTGCCAGCAGTTTTAGGCGGTATGGCTACACCTTC; J gene: TRBJ1-2; clone size: NA; D gene: NA; V gene: TRBV28
CDR3 protein: CASSLSNTEAFF; CDR3 DNA: TGTGCCAGCAGCCTCTCGAACACTGAAGCTTTCTTT; J gene: TRBJ1-1; clone size: NA; D gene: NA; V gene: TRBV3-1/TRBV3-2
CDR3 protein: CAWSQGAGYEQYF; CDR3 DNA: TGTGCCTGGAGTCAGGGGGCGGGTTACGAGCAGTACTTC; J gene: TRBJ2-7; clone size: NA; D gene: TRBD1; V gene: TRBV30
CDR3 protein: CASRRDRLSSPLHF; CDR3 DNA: TGTGCCAGCAGACGAGACAGGCTCAGTTCACCCCTCCACTTT; J gene: TRBJ1-6; clone size: NA; D gene: NA; V gene: TRBV6-5
CDR3 protein: CSVERGFGTEAFF; CDR3 DNA: TGCAGCGTTGAAAGAGGATTCGGCACTGAAGCTTTCTTT; J gene: TRBJ1-1; clone size: NA; D gene: NA; V gene: TRBV29-1
CDR3 protein: CASSPGLNQETQYF; CDR3 DNA: TGTGCCAGCAGCCCCGGACTGAACCAAGAGACCCAGTACTTC; J gene: TRBJ2-5; clone size: NA; D gene: NA; V gene: TRBV3-1/TRBV3-2
CDR3 protein: CASTSTDTQYF; CDR3 DNA: TGCGCCAGCACATCCACAGATACGCAGTATTTT; J gene: TRBJ2-3; clone size: NA; D gene: NA; V gene: TRBV5-1
CDR3 protein: CASSLQRGNEKLFF; CDR3 DNA: TGCGCCAGCAGCCTACAGAGGGGGAATGAAAAACTGTTTTTT; J gene: TRBJ1-4; clone size: NA; D gene: NA; V gene: TRBV5-1
CDR3 protein: CASSEVRRGPGGYTF; CDR3 DNA: TGTGCCAGCAGTGAAGTCAGAAGGGGGCCGGGTGGCTACACCTTC; J gene: TRBJ1-2; clone size: NA; D gene: TRBD1; V gene: TRBV6-1
CDR3 protein: CASRPSGIAGAQETQYF; CDR3 DNA: TGCGCCAGCAGGCCTAGCGGGATCGCTGGGGCCCAAGAGACCCAGTACTTC; J gene: TRBJ2-5; clone size: once; D gene: TRBD2; V gene: TRBV5-1
CDR3 protein: CASSIRYAGGGNEQFF; CDR3 DNA: TGTGCCAGCAGCATCAGGTACGCGGGAGGGGGCAATGAGCAGTTCTTC; J gene: TRBJ2-1; clone size: NA; D gene: TRBD2; V gene: TRBV4-2
CDR3 protein: CASSTGTGDEQYF; CDR3 DNA: TGTGCCAGCAGTACGGGGACAGGGGACGAGCAGTACTTC; J gene: TRBJ2-7; clone size: NA; D gene: TRBD1; V gene: TRBV6-7
CDR3 protein: CASRTPRFYEQYF; CDR3 DNA: TGTGCCAGCAGGACCCCCAGGTTCTACGAGCAGTACTTC; J gene: TRBJ2-7; clone size: once; D gene: NA; V gene: TRBV6-5
CDR3 protein: CATAWTSVTDTQYF; CDR3 DNA: TGTGCCACCGCTTGGACTAGCGTCACAGATACGCAGTATTTT; J gene: TRBJ2-3; clone size: NA; D gene: TRBD2; V gene: TRBV6-5
CDR3 protein: CASSTGRAQEQYF; CDR3 DNA: TGTGCCAGCAGTACGGGGAGGGCACAGGAGCAGTACTTC; J gene: TRBJ2-7; clone size: NA; D gene: TRBD2; V gene: TRBV11-3
CDR3 protein: CASSGVYSGSPYEQYF; CDR3 DNA: TGTGCCAGCAGCGGCGTTTATAGCGGGAGTCCCTACGAGCAGTACTTC; J gene: TRBJ2-7; clone size: NA; D gene: TRBD2; V gene: TRBV5-4
CDR3 protein: CASSFRGQGADEQFF; CDR3 DNA: TGTGCCAGCAGCTTTCGGGGACAGGGGGCGGATGAGCAGTTCTTC; J gene: TRBJ2-1; clone size: NA; D gene: TRBD1; V gene: TRBV7-2
CDR3 protein: CASSLAGSNEQFF; CDR3 DNA: TGCGCCAGCAGCTTGGCCGGGTCGAATGAGCAGTTCTTC; J gene: TRBJ2-1; clone size: NA; D gene: NA; V gene: TRBV5-1
CDR3 protein: CASSPGTEASNYGYTF; CDR3 DNA: TGTGCCAGCAGCCCCGGGACAGAAGCTTCTAACTATGGCTACACCTTC; J gene: TRBJ1-2; clone size: NA; D gene: TRBD1; V gene: TRBV5-4
CDR3 protein: CASSTPRTGGGNEQFF; CDR3 DNA: TGTGCCAGTAGTACCCCAAGGACAGGCGGAGGCAATGAGCAGTTCTTC; J gene: TRBJ2-1; clone size: once; D gene: TRBD1; V gene: TRBV19
CDR3 protein: CASGLAGAYNEQFF; CDR3 DNA: TGTGCCAGCGGGCTAGCGGGGGCCTACAATGAGCAGTTCTTC; J gene: TRBJ2-1; clone size: NA; D gene: TRBD2; V gene: TRBV2
CDR3 protein: CAINGQGTNTEAFF; CDR3 DNA: TGTGCCATCAATGGACAGGGGACCAACACTGAAGCTTTCTTT; J gene: TRBJ1-1; clone size: NA; D gene: TRBD1; V gene: TRBV10-3
CDR3 protein: CASNEAYRGHGYTF; CDR3 DNA: TGTGCCAGCAATGAGGCATACCGAGGGCATGGCTACACCTTC; J gene: TRBJ1-2; clone size: NA; D gene: NA; V gene: TRBV2
CDR3 protein: CASSIRGRASEKLFF; CDR3 DNA: TGTGCCAGTAGTATTAGAGGCAGGGCCTCTGAAAAACTGTTTTTT; J gene: TRBJ1-4; clone size: NA; D gene: NA; V gene: TRBV19
CDR3 protein: CASSIHSGTGVRPQHF; CDR3 DNA: TGTGCCAGTAGTATTCATTCCGGGACAGGGGTGCGGCCCCAGCATTTT; J gene: TRBJ1-5; clone size: few; D gene: TRBD1; V gene: TRBV19
CDR3 protein: CASTSQGVHTEAFF; CDR3 DNA: TGTGCCAGCACCTCACAGGGGGTACACACTGAAGCTTTCTTT; J gene: TRBJ1-1; clone size: NA; D gene: TRBD1; V gene: TRBV2
CDR3 protein: CASSSFYSYEQYF; CDR3 DNA: TGTGCCAGCAGCTCCTTTTACTCCTACGAGCAGTACTTC; J gene: TRBJ2-7; clone size: NA; D gene: NA; V gene: TRBV7-2
CDR3 protein: CASSLEYRTGVEKLFF; CDR3 DNA: TGTGCCAGCAGCTTAGAATATCGGACAGGGGTTGAAAAACTGTTTTTT; J gene: TRBJ1-4; clone size: NA; D gene: TRBD1; V gene: TRBV7-9
CDR3 protein: CASSQQGHINSPLHF; CDR3 DNA: TGTGCCAGCAGCCAACAGGGGCATATTAATTCACCCCTCCACTTT; J gene: TRBJ1-6; clone size: once; D gene: TRBD1; V gene: TRBV2
CDR3 protein: CASSSTVGRQPQHF; CDR3 DNA: TGTGCCAGTAGTTCGACAGTTGGTAGGCAGCCCCAGCATTTT; J gene: TRBJ1-5; clone size: NA; D gene: NA; V gene: TRBV19
CDR3 protein: CASSNQRRVGETQYF; CDR3 DNA: TGTGCCAGCAGCAATCAGCGGAGGGTTGGGGAGACCCAGTACTTC; J gene: TRBJ2-5; clone size: NA; D gene: NA; V gene: TRBV6-5
CDR3 protein: CASSLPSGRREGEQFF; CDR3 DNA: TGTGCCAGCAGTCTCCCTAGCGGGAGGAGGGAGGGTGAGCAGTTCTTC; J gene: TRBJ2-1; clone size: NA; D gene: TRBD2; V gene: TRBV6-2/TRBV6-3
CDR3 protein: CSASRGSYEQYF; CDR3 DNA: TGCAGCGCTTCCAGGGGCTCCTACGAGCAGTACTTC; J gene: TRBJ2-7; clone size: few; D gene: NA; V gene: TRBV29-1
CDR3 protein: CASSLTTGGKTEAFF; CDR3 DNA: TGTGCCAGCAGCCTAACAACAGGGGGGAAAACTGAAGCTTTCTTT; J gene: TRBJ1-1; clone size: NA; D gene: TRBD1; V gene: TRBV9
CDR3 protein: CSASPILAGSLSEYF; CDR3 DNA: TGCAGTGCTAGTCCCATACTAGCGGGATCACTTTCGGAGTATTTT; J gene: TRBJ2-3; clone size: NA; D gene: TRBD2; V gene: TRBV20-1
CDR3 protein: CASSHGTAREAFF; CDR3 DNA: TGTGCCAGCAGCCACGGGACTGCGAGAGAAGCTTTCTTT; J gene: TRBJ1-1; clone size: NA; D gene: NA; V gene: TRBV6-5
CDR3 protein: CASSPPTGRGQYF; CDR3 DNA: TGTGCCAGCAGTCCTCCGACAGGACGGGGGCAGTATTTT; J gene: TRBJ2-3; clone size: NA; D gene: NA; V gene: TRBV6-5